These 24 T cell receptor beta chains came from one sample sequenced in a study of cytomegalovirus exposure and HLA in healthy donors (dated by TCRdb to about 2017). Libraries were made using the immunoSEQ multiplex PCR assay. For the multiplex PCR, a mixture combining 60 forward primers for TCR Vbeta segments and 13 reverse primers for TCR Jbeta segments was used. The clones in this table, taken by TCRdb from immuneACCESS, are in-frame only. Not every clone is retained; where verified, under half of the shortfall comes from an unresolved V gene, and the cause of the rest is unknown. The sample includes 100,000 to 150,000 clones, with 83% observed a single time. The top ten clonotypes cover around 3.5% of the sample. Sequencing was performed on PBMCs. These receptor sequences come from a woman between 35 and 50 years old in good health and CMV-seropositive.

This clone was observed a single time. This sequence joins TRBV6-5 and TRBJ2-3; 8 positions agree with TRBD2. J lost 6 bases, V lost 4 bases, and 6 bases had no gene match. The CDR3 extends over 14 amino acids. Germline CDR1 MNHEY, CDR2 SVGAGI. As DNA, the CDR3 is TGTGCCAGCAGTTTATTCCTAGCGGGCGATACGCAGTATTTT. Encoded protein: CASSLFLAGDTQYF.

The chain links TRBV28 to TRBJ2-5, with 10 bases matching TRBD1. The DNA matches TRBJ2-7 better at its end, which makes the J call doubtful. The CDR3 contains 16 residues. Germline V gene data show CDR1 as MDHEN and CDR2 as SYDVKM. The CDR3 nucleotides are TGTGCCAGCAAAGAAGGTCCGGGACAGGGGAGCTACGAGCAGTACTTC. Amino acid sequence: CASKEGPGQGSYEQYF.

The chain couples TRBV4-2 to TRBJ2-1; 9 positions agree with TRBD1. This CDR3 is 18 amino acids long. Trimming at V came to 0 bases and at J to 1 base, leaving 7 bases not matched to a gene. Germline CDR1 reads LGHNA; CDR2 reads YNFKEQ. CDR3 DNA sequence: TGTGCCAGCAGCCAAGATTTTTTTGGGACAGGGTCCTACAATGAGCAGTTCTTC. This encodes CASSQDFFGTGSYNEQFF.

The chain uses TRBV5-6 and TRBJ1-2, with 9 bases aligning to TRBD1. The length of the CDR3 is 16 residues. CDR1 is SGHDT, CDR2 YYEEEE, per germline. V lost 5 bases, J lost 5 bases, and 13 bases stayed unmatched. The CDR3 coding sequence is TGTGCCAGCAGGATGGGCCCGGGACAGGGCGTTTATGGCTACACCTTC. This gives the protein CASRMGPGQGVYGYTF.

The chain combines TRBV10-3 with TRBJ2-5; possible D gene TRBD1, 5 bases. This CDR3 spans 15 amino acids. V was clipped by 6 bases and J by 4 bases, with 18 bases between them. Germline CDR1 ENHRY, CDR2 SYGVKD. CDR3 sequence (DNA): TGTGCCATCAGGAATACAGGTCAGGGCACAGAGACCCAGTACTTC. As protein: CAIRNTGQGTETQYF.

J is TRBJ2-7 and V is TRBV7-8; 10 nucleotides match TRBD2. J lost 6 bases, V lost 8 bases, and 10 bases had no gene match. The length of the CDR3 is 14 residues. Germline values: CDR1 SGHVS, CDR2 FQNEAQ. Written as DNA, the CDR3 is TGTGCCAGCCGCCCCGGGACTAGCGTCGGCGAGCAGTACTTC. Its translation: CASRPGTSVGEQYF.

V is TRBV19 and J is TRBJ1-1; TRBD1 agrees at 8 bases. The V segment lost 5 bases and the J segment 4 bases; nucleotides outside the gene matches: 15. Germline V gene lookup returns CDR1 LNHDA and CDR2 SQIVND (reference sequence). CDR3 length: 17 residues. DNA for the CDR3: TGTGCCAGTAGTGGCCAGGGGGCGTCTAAGGGGGGCACTGAAGCTTTCTTT. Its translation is CASSGQGASKGGTEAFF.

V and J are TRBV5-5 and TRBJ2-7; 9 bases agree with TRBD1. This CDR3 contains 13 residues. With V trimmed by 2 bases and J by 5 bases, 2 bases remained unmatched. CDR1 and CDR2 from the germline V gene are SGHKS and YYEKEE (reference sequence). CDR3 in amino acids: CASSFGTGNEQYF. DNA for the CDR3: TGTGCCAGCAGCTTCGGGACAGGGAACGAGCAGTACTTC.

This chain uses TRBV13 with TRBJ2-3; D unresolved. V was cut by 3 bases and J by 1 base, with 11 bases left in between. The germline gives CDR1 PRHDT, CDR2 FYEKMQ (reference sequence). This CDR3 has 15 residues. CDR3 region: CASSFQVLGTDTQYF. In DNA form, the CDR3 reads TGTGCCAGCAGCTTCCAGGTACTGGGCACAGATACGCAGTATTTT.

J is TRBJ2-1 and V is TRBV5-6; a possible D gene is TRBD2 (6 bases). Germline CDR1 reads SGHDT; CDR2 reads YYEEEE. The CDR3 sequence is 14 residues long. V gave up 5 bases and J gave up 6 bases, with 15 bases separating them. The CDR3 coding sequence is TGTGCCAGCAGTAACTCGGGGGATGTCAATGAGCAGTTCTTC. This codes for CASSNSGDVNEQFF.

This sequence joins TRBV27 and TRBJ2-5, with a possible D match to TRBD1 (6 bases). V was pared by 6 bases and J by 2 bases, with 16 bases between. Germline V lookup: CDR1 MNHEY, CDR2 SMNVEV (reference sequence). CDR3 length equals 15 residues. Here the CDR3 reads CASSRSGAPQETQYF. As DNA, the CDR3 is TGTGCCAGCAGCCGTTCAGGGGCGCCACAAGAGACCCAGTACTTC.

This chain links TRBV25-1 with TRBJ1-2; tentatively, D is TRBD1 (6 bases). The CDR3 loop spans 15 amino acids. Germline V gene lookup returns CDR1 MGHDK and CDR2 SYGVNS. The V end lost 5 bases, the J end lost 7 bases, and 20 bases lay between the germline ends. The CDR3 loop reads CASSPNSQGRSGYTF. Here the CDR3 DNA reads TGTGCCAGCAGTCCAAACTCACAGGGAAGGTCTGGCTACACCTTC.

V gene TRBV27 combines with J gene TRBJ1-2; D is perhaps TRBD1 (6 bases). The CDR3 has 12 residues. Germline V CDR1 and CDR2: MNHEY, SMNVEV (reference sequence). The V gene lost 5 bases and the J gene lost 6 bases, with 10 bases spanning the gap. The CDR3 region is CASSEDRNGYTF. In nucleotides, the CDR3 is TGTGCCAGCAGTGAGGACAGAAATGGCTACACCTTC.

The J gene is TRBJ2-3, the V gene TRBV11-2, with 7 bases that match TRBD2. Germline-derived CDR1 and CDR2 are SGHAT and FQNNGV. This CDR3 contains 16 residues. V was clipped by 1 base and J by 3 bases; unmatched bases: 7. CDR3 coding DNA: TGTGCCAGCAGCTTAGCTGCGGGAGTAGGGACAGATACGCAGTATTTT. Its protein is CASSLAAGVGTDTQYF. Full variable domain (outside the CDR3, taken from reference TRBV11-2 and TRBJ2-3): EAGVAQSPRYKIIEKRQSVAFWCNPISGHATLYWYQQILGQGPKLLIQFQNNGVVDDSQLPKDRFSAERLKGVDSTLKIQPAKLEDSAVYLCASSLAAGVGTDTQYFGPGTRLTVL.

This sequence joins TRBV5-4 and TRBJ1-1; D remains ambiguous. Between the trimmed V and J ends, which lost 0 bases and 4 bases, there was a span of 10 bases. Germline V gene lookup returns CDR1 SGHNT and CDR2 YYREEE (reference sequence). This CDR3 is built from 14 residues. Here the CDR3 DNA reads TGTGCCAGCAGCTTGGTTGGAGGCGGCACTGAAGCTTTCTTT. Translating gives CASSLVGGGTEAFF.

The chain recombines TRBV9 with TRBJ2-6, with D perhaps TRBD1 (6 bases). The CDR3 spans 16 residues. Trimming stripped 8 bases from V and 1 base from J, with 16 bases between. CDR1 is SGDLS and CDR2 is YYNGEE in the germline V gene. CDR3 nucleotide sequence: TGTGCCAGTGCGGACAGAGGACAGTCTGGGGCCAACGTCCTGACTTTC. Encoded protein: CASADRGQSGANVLTF.

CDR3 amino acids: CASSQGFSVNEQYF. In DNA form, the CDR3 reads TGTGCCAGCAGCCAAGGTTTTAGTGTAAACGAGCAGTACTTC. The rearrangement links TRBV14 to TRBJ2-7; no reliable D call. With 1 base removed from V and 5 bases from J, the gap between germline ends came to 12 bases. The CDR3 covers 14 residues. Germline V CDR1 and CDR2: SGHDN, FVKESK.

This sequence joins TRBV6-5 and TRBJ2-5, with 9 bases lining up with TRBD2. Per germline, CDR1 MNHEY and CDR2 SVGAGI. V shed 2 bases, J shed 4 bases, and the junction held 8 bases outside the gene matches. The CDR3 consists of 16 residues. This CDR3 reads CASSYGVAGVGETQYF. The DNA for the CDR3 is TGTGCCAGCAGTTACGGGGTAGCGGGAGTTGGAGAGACCCAGTACTTC.

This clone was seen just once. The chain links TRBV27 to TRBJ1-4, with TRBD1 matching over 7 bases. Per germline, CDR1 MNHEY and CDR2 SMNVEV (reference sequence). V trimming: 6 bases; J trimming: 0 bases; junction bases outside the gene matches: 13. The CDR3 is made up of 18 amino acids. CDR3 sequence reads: CASSARTGVRATNEKLFF. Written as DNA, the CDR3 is TGTGCCAGCAGCGCGAGGACAGGTGTTAGGGCAACTAATGAAAAACTGTTTTTT.

CDR3 bases: TGTGCCAGCAGAGAAACCGGGACTAGCGCTAATGAGCAGTTCTTC. It encodes CASRETGTSANEQFF. The chain couples TRBV6-5 to TRBJ2-1; 10 nucleotides line up with TRBD2. The length of the CDR3 is 15 residues. V lost 6 bases to trimming and J lost 7 bases; unmatched junction nucleotides: 9. The germline gives CDR1 MNHEY, CDR2 SVGAGI.

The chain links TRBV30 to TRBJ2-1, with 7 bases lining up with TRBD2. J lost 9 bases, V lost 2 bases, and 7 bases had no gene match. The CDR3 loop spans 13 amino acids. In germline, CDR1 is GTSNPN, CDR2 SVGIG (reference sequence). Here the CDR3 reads CAWSKTGGGEQFF. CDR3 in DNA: TGTGCCTGGAGTAAAACGGGAGGTGGTGAGCAGTTCTTC.

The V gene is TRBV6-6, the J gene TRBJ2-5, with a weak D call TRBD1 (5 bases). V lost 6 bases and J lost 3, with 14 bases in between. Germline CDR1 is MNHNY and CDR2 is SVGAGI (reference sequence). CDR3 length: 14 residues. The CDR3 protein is CASRTRDSEETQYF. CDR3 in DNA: TGTGCCAGCAGGACTCGAGACAGTGAAGAGACCCAGTACTTC.

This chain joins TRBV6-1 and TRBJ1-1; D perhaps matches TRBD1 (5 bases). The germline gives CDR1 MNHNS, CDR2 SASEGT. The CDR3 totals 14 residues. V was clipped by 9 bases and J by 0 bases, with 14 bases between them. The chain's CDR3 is CARFDSFLNTEAFF. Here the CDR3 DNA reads TGTGCCAGATTTGACAGTTTTCTGAACACTGAAGCTTTCTTT.

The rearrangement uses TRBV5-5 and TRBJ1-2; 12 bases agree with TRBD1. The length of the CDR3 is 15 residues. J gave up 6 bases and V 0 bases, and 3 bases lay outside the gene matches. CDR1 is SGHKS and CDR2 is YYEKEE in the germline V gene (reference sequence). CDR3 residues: CASSLVGQGANGYTF. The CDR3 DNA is TGTGCCAGCAGCTTGGTGGGACAGGGGGCTAATGGCTACACCTTC.